The 28 T cell receptor beta chains below were found in one sample sequenced in a study of human T cells and chemical hapten exposure. Indicated time point: patch test 2, 6 weeks after DPC sensitization. Treatment described: therapeutic diphenylcyclopropenone sensitization with weekly scalp DPC. In TCRdb, the RACE reads were re-called with MiXCR into one record per CDR3 protein. In the table there are approximately 80,000 distinct CDR3 sequences, roughly a tenth of which are singletons. The material was whole blood, obtained in connection with sensitization to the hapten diphenylcyclopropenone (DPC). The receptors were gathered from a woman aged 30 to 39 with alopecia areata. Some clones in this sample may be carry-over from other donors' samples.

This clonotype was counted many times. V gene TRBV19 combines with J gene TRBJ2-1; 12 bases align to TRBD2. Germline loops: CDR1 LNHDA, CDR2 SQIVND (reference sequence). V was pared by 3 bases and J by 0 bases, with 3 bases of the junction left unmatched. The CDR3 covers 17 residues. CDR3 sequence reads: CASSITSGRSSYNEQFF. CDR3 nucleotide sequence: TGTGCCAGTAGTATCACTAGCGGGAGGAGCTCCTACAATGAGCAGTTCTTC.

This clonotype was counted at least ten times. This CDR3 reads CASSSRRGIDSPLHF. The CDR3 coding sequence is TGTGCCAGCAGCTCACGAAGGGGAATTGATTCACCCCTCCACTTT. This chain links TRBV7-9 with TRBJ1-6; D may be TRBD1 (5 bases). Germline V lookup: CDR1 SEHNR, CDR2 FQNEAQ (reference sequence). Trimming took 4 bases from V and 8 from J, leaving 15 bases between them. The length of the CDR3 is 15 residues.

This clonotype was counted between two and nine times. The chain couples TRBV7-3 to TRBJ2-3; 8 bases line up with TRBD2. This CDR3 is 18 amino acids long. The V gene end was trimmed by 1 base and the J gene end by 1 base; junction bases not matched to a gene: 10. The germline CDR1 and CDR2 sequences are SGHTA and FQGTGA. The CDR3 region has the DNA TGTGCCAGCAGCTTAAGCAGCGGGAGATCCTGGGGCACAGATACGCAGTATTTT. It yields the protein CASSLSSGRSWGTDTQYF.

This clonotype has ten or more counts. The rearrangement uses TRBV18 and TRBJ2-1; the match to TRBD2 covers 7 bases. V lost 3 bases to trimming and J lost 4 bases; unmatched junction nucleotides: 6. Germline-derived CDR1 and CDR2 are KGHSH and LQKENI. The CDR3 consists of 15 residues. CDR3 sequence: CASSPTPGGYNEQFF. CDR3 bases: TGTGCCAGCTCACCCACTCCGGGAGGTTACAATGAGCAGTTCTTC.

This clonotype was picked up many times. The rearrangement links TRBV5-6 to TRBJ2-2; D unclear. Trimming took 4 bases from V and 3 from J, leaving 10 bases between them. CDR1 SGHDT and CDR2 YYEEEE come from the germline V gene. This CDR3 contains 14 residues. The DNA of the CDR3 is TGTGCCAGCAGCCGTTTTCGGGACACCGGGGAGCTGTTTTTT. Protein: CASSRFRDTGELFF.

The genes are TRBV20-1 and TRBJ2-6; no reliable D call. This CDR3 region has 15 residues. V dropped 6 bases and J dropped 1 base, with 13 bases sitting between them. CDR1 and CDR2 from the germline V gene are DFQATT and SNEGSKA (reference sequence). The CDR3 nucleotides read TGCAGTGCCACAACCGGCAGATCTGGGGCCAACGTCCTGACTTTC. Translation: CSATTGRSGANVLTF.

In its sample, this clonotype was seen a few times. The CDR3 nucleotides read TGTGCCAGCAGCCAATCTTGGACAGGGAAAGGAGAGACCCAGTACTTC. Residues: CASSQSWTGKGETQYF. The rearrangement uses TRBV4-2 and TRBJ2-5, with 8 bases aligning to TRBD1. The length of the CDR3 is 16 residues. Germline V gene lookup returns CDR1 LGHNA and CDR2 YNFKEQ. Trimming removed 2 bases from V and 4 bases from J; junction bases left unmatched: 9.

This clonotype was counted ten times or more. Here the CDR3 reads CASSYRDGYTF. The CDR3 bases are TGTGCCAGCAGCTACAGGGATGGCTACACCTTC. The chain employs TRBV5-4 and TRBJ1-2, with a possible D match to TRBD1 (6 bases). The CDR3 is 11 amino acids. V lost 3 bases and J 6 bases, leaving 6 bases between the germline ends. Germline V gene lookup returns CDR1 SGHNT and CDR2 YYREEE (reference sequence). Full variable domain (outside the CDR3, taken from reference TRBV5-4 and TRBJ1-2): ETGVTQSPTHLIKTRGQQVTLRCSSQSGHNTVSWYQQALGQGPQFIFQYYREEENGRGNFPPRFSGLQFPNYSSELNVNALELDDSALYLCASSYRDGYTFGSGTRLTVV.

This clonotype was counted at least ten times. The J gene is TRBJ1-1, the V gene TRBV7-8; perhaps TRBD1 as D (5 bases). Deletions cut 2 bases from V and 10 bases from J, with 14 bases between. Per the germline V gene, CDR1 is SGHVS and CDR2 is FQNEAQ. This CDR3 spans 13 amino acids. The chain's CDR3 is CASSLILGEAAFF. Here the CDR3 DNA reads TGTGCCAGCAGCTTAATTCTGGGGGAGGCAGCTTTCTTT.

This clonotype was found a few times. The rearrangement joins TRBV3-1 to TRBJ2-3, with 9 bases fitting TRBD1. V trimming: 5 bases; J trimming: 0 bases; junction bases outside the gene matches: 15. From germline, CDR1 is LGHDT and CDR2 YNNKEL (reference sequence). This CDR3 contains 19 residues. The CDR3 loop reads CASSAKQGALAISTDTQYF. The CDR3 DNA reads as TGTGCCAGCAGCGCGAAACAGGGGGCGCTTGCTATTAGCACAGATACGCAGTATTTT.

The table lists this clonotype with many counts. The chain employs TRBV6-5 and TRBJ2-1, with D perhaps TRBD2 (6 bases). This CDR3 region has 15 residues. With 2 bases removed from V and 8 bases from J, the gap between germline ends came to 16 bases. The germline V gene has CDR1 MNHEY and CDR2 SVGAGI. This CDR3 is CASSYRRDSSYEQFF. DNA of the CDR3: TGTGCCAGCAGTTACCGCCGGGACTCTTCATATGAGCAGTTCTTC.

The rearrangement joins TRBV28 to TRBJ1-6; D not certain. In germline, CDR1 is MDHEN, CDR2 SYDVKM. This CDR3 has 15 amino acids. The ends were cut back, 7 bases at V and 4 bases at J, with 14 bases in the middle. CDR3 sequence: CASIPRTDYNSPLHF. CDR3 coding DNA: TGTGCCAGCATCCCGAGGACGGATTATAATTCACCCCTCCACTTT.

The chain couples TRBV28 to TRBJ1-4, with a weak D call TRBD1 (5 bases). Per germline, CDR1 MDHEN and CDR2 SYDVKM. The ends were cut back, 6 bases at V and 7 bases at J, with 9 bases in the middle. The CDR3 has 12 residues. Here the CDR3 reads CASRRGREKLFF. CDR3 sequence (DNA): TGTGCCAGCAGGCGGGGCCGTGAAAAACTGTTTTTT.

This clonotype was observed at least ten times. This chain uses TRBV25-1 with TRBJ2-5; 8 bases fit TRBD1. This CDR3 region has 13 residues. CDR1 is MGHDK, CDR2 SYGVNS, per germline. The ends lost 5 bases at V and 5 bases at J; junction bases unmatched: 4. CDR3: CASSRTGTETQYF. CDR3 DNA sequence: TGTGCCAGCAGTCGGACAGGGACGGAGACCCAGTACTTC.

V is TRBV7-8 and J is TRBJ2-6; 9 positions agree with TRBD2. CDR3 length: 17 residues. Per germline, CDR1 SGHVS and CDR2 FQNEAQ. The V and J ends lost 5 bases and 1 base, in that order; junction bases with no gene match: 6. The CDR3 loop is CASSRLAESSGANVLTF. In DNA form, the CDR3 reads TGTGCCAGCAGCCGACTAGCGGAGTCTTCTGGGGCCAACGTCCTGACTTTC.

This clonotype was observed at least ten times. V is TRBV29-1 and J is TRBJ2-1, with TRBD1 matching over 7 bases. Per the germline V gene, CDR1 is SQVTM and CDR2 is ANQGSEA. With 7 bases clipped from V and 1 base from J, the junction kept 7 bases outside the gene matches. The CDR3 contains 14 residues. CDR3 sequence reads: CSARGRGSYNEQFF. CDR3 bases: TGCAGCGCCCGGGGCAGGGGGTCCTACAATGAGCAGTTCTTC.

In its sample, this clonotype was seen a few times. CDR3 in amino acids: CASSLQDNYNEQFF. Written as DNA, the CDR3 is TGTGCCAGCAGTTTACAGGACAACTACAATGAGCAGTTCTTC. This chain links TRBV12-3 or TRBV12-4 with TRBJ2-1, with D possibly being TRBD1 (5 bases). The CDR3 runs to 14 residues. Trimming took 2 bases from V and 3 from J, leaving 8 bases between them.

This clonotype was observed at least ten times. The chain is built from TRBV6-5 and TRBJ2-7; 8 bases fit TRBD1. Germline V gene data show CDR1 as MNHEY and CDR2 as SVGAGI. This CDR3 contains 14 residues. V shed 5 bases and J 7 bases; nucleotides not matched to a gene: 10. The CDR3 DNA follows: TGTGCCAGCAGTATGGACAGGGTCAGGGTAGAGCAGTACTTC. Protein product: CASSMDRVRVEQYF.

This clonotype was observed many times. The V and J genes are TRBV6-1 and TRBJ2-5; unclear D gene. This CDR3 is 15 amino acids long. V was pared by 6 bases and J by 5 bases, with 19 bases between. From germline, CDR1 is MNHNS and CDR2 SASEGT. CDR3 sequence: CASSPLGSRRETQYF. The CDR3 DNA is TGTGCCAGCAGCCCTCTCGGGTCCCGCAGGGAGACCCAGTACTTC.

This clonotype was seen ten or more times. V gene TRBV29-1 combines with J gene TRBJ2-5; the D call may be TRBD1 or TRBD2 (5 bases each). CDR1 SQVTM and CDR2 ANQGSEA come from the germline V gene. This CDR3 has 13 amino acids. V lost 3 bases to trimming and J lost 7 bases, with 15 bases between them. Here the CDR3 DNA reads TGCAGCGTTGAGCCAGGGACGGTGCGGACCCAGTACTTC. It translates to CSVEPGTVRTQYF.

This clonotype was observed at least ten times. V gene TRBV7-3 combines with J gene TRBJ2-7; D call uncertain. The V end was cut by 2 bases, the J end by 3 bases, with 8 bases between. This CDR3 is built from 13 residues. Germline V gene sequence: CDR1 SGHTA, CDR2 FQGTGA. The CDR3 reads CASSLWANYEQYF. DNA of the CDR3: TGTGCCAGCAGCTTATGGGCCAACTACGAGCAGTACTTC.

The chain employs TRBV29-1 and TRBJ1-1; D remains unclear. CDR3 size: 11 residues. Trimming shortened V by 7 bases and J by 0 bases, and 6 bases separated the two germline ends. In germline, CDR1 is SQVTM, CDR2 ANQGSEA. DNA for the CDR3: TGCAGCGGTCACCTGAACACTGAAGCTTTCTTT. Encoded protein: CSGHLNTEAFF.

The chain joins TRBV7-2 to TRBJ2-5; D is ambiguous. Germline V gene data show CDR1 as SGHTA and CDR2 as FQGNSA. This CDR3 spans 13 amino acids. V was clipped by 0 bases and J by 5 bases, with 7 bases between them. The CDR3 loop is CASSLAVGETQYF. For the CDR3, the DNA is TGTGCCAGCAGCTTAGCCGTGGGGGAGACCCAGTACTTC.

The J gene is TRBJ2-3, the V gene TRBV27; D is ambiguous. The germline CDR1 and CDR2 sequences are MNHEY and SMNVEV (reference sequence). CDR3 length: 13 residues. V lost 5 bases and J lost 4, with 10 bases in between. CDR3 sequence: CASSPLPPDTQYF. The CDR3 DNA reads as TGTGCCAGCAGTCCCCTCCCCCCAGATACGCAGTATTTT.

This clonotype was counted a few times. This chain connects TRBV7-2 to TRBJ1-1; the D is unclear. CDR3 length equals 15 residues. Looked up from germline, CDR1 is SGHTA and CDR2 is FQGNSA. Trimming took off 0 bases at V and 0 bases at J, with 8 bases between the two ends. The CDR3 DNA follows: TGTGCCAGCAGCTTAGCGACGTTCATGAACACTGAAGCTTTCTTT. It specifies CASSLATFMNTEAFF.

Regarding this clonotype: A much larger clone differs from this one at a single base, so this may be a read error. The chain carries TRBV11-3 and TRBJ2-7; 7 bases are a match to TRBD1. This CDR3 spans 15 amino acids. The V gene's germline CDR1 is SGHNT and CDR2 YENEEA. The CDR3 sequence: CVSSQGGPSSYEQYF. CDR3 DNA sequence: TGTGTCAGCAGCCAAGGGGGCCCCAGCTCCTACGAGCAGTACTTC.

This clonotype was seen ten or more times. The chain recombines TRBV6-2 or TRBV6-3 with TRBJ1-1; possible D gene TRBD1, 6 bases. The V gene lost 6 bases and the J gene lost 6 bases, with 23 bases spanning the gap. The CDR3 is 16 residues long. The V gene's germline CDR1 is MNHEY and CDR2 SVGEGT. Here the CDR3 reads CASSLGQGRRTAEAFF. The CDR3 DNA sequence: TGTGCCAGCAGCCTGGGGCAGGGGAGGCGAACGGCTGAAGCTTTCTTT.

This clonotype occurred many times. The V gene is TRBV4-2, the J gene TRBJ2-3, with D unresolved. This CDR3 contains 16 residues. Trimming cost V 1 base and J 1 base, with 12 bases left between them. CDR1 is LGHNA and CDR2 is YNFKEQ in the germline V gene. CDR3 in amino acids: CASSQGSRSGTDTQYF. CDR3 in DNA: TGTGCCAGCAGCCAAGGTTCCCGCTCTGGCACAGATACGCAGTATTTT.